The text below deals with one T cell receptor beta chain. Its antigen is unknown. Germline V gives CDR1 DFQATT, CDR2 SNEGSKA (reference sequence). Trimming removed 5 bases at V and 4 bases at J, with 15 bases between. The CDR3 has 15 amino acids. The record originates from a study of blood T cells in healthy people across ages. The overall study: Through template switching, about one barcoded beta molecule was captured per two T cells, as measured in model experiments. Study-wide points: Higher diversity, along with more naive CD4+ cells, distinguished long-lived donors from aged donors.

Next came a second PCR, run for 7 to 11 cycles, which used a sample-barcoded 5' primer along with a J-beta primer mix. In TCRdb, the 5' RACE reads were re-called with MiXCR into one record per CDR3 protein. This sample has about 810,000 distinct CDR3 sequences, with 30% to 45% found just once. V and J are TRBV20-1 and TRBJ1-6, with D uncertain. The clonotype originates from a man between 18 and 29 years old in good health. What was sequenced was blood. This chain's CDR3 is CSAPALSTYNSPLHF. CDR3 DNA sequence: TGCAGTGCTCCGGCACTGAGTACTTATAATTCACCCCTCCACTTT.